The clone carrying this TCR beta chain was counted between two and nine times. This entry is derived from a study of blood T cell repertoires in COVID-19. Study-wide background: Specimens from acute and convalescent COVID-19 originated in the United States, Italy and Spain. PBMCs, B-cell-depleted T cells, or T cells provided the cDNA or gDNA that made up the material.

The CDR3 is 15 residues long. V was cut by 0 bases and J by 6 bases, with 12 bases left in between. Germline V gives CDR1 SGHTS, CDR2 YDEGEE. In the original processing: Amplified reference gene primers provided the basis for estimating nucleated cell counts. Using immunoSEQ multiplex PCR, the repertoire was profiled, and TCRdb retains in-frame clones only, with some absent. Clone size and V and J calls were adopted from that table, with D and trimming inferred from the DNA. Seen here are under 250,000 clones, 65% to 90% observed once, and the top ten hold 4.7%. This clonotype was obtained from a woman aged 65 to 85 with acute or convalescent COVID-19. What was sequenced was peripheral blood. The genes are TRBV5-8 and TRBJ2-2, with a possible D match to TRBD1 (5 bases). The CDR3 reads CASSLALQGPGELFF. CDR3 bases: TGTGCCAGCAGCTTGGCCCTTCAGGGCCCCGGGGAGCTGTTTTTT. Combining the CDR3 with reference TRBV5-8 and TRBJ2-2 gives the whole variable domain EAGVTQSPTHLIKTRGQQATLRCSPISGHTSVYWYQQALGLGLQFLLWYDEGEERNRGNFPPRFSGRQFPNYSSELNVNALELEDSALYLCASSLALQGPGELFFGEGSRLTVL.